This T cell receptor beta chain was captured in a study of T cell responses to AZD1222 COVID-19 vaccine. The assay was immunoSEQ multiplex PCR, and TCRdb's table has in-frame clones only and misses some. The sample has approximately 150,000 clones; 91% are singletons. Specimen: peripheral blood, collected 28 days after the second AZD1222 dose. This TCR came from an adult who received the AZD1222 COVID-19 vaccine.

Here the CDR3 reads CASSPYDRGLGNTIYF. The CDR3, as DNA: TGTGCCAGCAGTCCATACGACAGGGGGCTTGGAAACACCATATATTTT. The genes are TRBV27 and TRBJ1-3; 10 positions match TRBD1. Germline trimming cut 5 bases from V and 3 bases from J; bases unmatched to any gene: 7. CDR3 length: 16 residues. Looked up from germline, CDR1 is MNHEY and CDR2 is SMNVEV (reference sequence).